Here is one TCR beta chain with its context. Only in-frame clones appear in the TCRdb table, and some are missing; sequencing was by immunoSEQ multiplex PCR. The table shows 300,000 to 500,000 clones, with 88% occurring only once. This specimen belongs to a study of Ad26.COV2.S vaccination and SARS-CoV-2 variants. Between the trimmed V and J ends, which lost 6 bases and 2 bases, there was a span of 10 bases. CDR3 length equals 13 residues. The germline V gene encodes CDR1 LNHDA and CDR2 SQIVND (reference sequence). Treatment given: around 19 received Ad26.COV2.S at low or high dose, single or two shots; about 5 received placebo; per-sample allocation not given. Sampling took place 63 days after the first vaccine or placebo injection.

This TCR came from a person aged 18-65 years who received the Ad26.COV2.S COVID-19 vaccine or a placebo. The rearrangement uses TRBV19 and TRBJ1-2; D is unresolved. The sequenced sample was peripheral blood, obtained in a trial of Ad26.COV2.S vaccine versus placebo. CDR3 residues: CASSSIQNYGYTF. The DNA for the CDR3 is TGTGCCAGTAGCTCGATCCAGAACTATGGCTACACCTTC.